The entry below describes one T cell receptor beta chain. The length of the CDR3 is 15 residues. CDR1 is MNHEY and CDR2 is SMNVEV in the germline V gene (reference sequence). Trimming took off 0 bases at V and 5 bases at J, with 11 bases between the two ends. This sample was included in a study of blood T cell repertoires in COVID-19. Overall study: Sample material is recorded as cDNA or gDNA derived from T cells, B-cell-depleted T cells, or PBMCs.

This table comes from immunoSEQ multiplex PCR, and its TCRdb copy is limited to in-frame clones, with some not included. The table includes around 300,000 clones, approximately 87% detected once. Participant age was roughly 18 to 89 years, and participants resided in fewer than 30 US areas. This sequence originates from a woman aged 25 to 39 who had recovered from COVID-19. The specimen sequenced was PBMCs or T cells enriched from blood (not recorded which). The V and J genes are TRBV27 and TRBJ2-1; D gene uncertain. In nucleotides, the CDR3 is TGTGCCAGCAGTTTATCGAGAGGAGCCCACAATGAGCAGTTCTTC. The encoded protein is CASSLSRGAHNEQFF.